Sequencing of this T cell receptor (beta chain) was carried out in a study of CD8 T cells in ankylosing spondylitis. Regarding the study as a whole: Ankylosing spondylitis blood seemed to carry a telltale TCR beta motif made of roughly 8 highly homologous variants. Before this, some motif variants had been reported in reactive arthritis synovial fluid and blood.

This clonotype was observed a few times. No antigen is known for it. TCRdb re-called the 5' RACE reads with MiXCR, one entry per CDR3 protein. In the table there are some 250,000 distinct CDR3 sequences, approximately 24% of which are singletons. This CDR3 comprises 14 residues. Trimming at V came to 2 bases and at J to 0 bases, leaving 4 bases not matched to a gene. CDR1 GTSNPN and CDR2 SVGIG come from the germline V gene (reference sequence). The V gene is TRBV30, the J gene TRBJ2-7, with TRBD2 identical over 7 bases. The sequence came from a male donor with ankylosing spondylitis or in good health (not recorded which). The sample taken for sequencing was blood, either unsorted or a sorted T cell fraction (not recorded which). This CDR3 reads CAWSNGGFSYEQYF. The CDR3 DNA reads as TGTGCCTGGAGTAACGGGGGGTTCTCCTACGAGCAGTACTTC. Drawing the rest from reference TRBV30 and TRBJ2-7, the complete variable domain is SQTIHQWPATLVQPVGSPLSLECTVEGTSNPNLYWYRQAAGRGLQLLFYSVGIGQISSEVPQNLSASRPQDRQFILSSKKLLLSDSGFYLCAWSNGGFSYEQYFGPGTRLTVT.